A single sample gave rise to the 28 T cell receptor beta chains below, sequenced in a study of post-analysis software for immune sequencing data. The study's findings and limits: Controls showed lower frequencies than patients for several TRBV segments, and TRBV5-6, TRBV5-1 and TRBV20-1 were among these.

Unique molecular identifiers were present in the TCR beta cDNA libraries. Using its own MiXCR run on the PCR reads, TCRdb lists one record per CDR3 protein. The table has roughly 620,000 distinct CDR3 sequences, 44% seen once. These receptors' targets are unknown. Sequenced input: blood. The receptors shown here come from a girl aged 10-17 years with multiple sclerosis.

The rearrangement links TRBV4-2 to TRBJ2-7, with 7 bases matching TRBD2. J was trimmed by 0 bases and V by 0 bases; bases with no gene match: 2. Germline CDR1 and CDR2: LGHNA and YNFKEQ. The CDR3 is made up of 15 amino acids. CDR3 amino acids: CASSQEGGSSYEQYF. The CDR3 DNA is TGTGCCAGCAGCCAAGAGGGAGGGTCCTCCTACGAGCAGTACTTC.

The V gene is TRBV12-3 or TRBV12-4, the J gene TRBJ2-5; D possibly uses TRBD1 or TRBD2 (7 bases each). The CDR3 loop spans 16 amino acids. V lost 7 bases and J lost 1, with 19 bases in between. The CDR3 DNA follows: TGTGCCAGCACTCCCCAGGGGGGGGGTCTCCAAGAGACCCAGTACTTC. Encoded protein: CASTPQGGGLQETQYF.

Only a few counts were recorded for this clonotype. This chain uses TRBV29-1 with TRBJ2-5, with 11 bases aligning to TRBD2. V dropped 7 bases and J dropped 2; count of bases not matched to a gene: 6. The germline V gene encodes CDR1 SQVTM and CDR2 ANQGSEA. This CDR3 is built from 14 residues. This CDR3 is CSAPLAGGQETQYF. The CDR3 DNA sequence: TGCAGCGCACCCCTAGCGGGGGGACAAGAGACCCAGTACTTC.

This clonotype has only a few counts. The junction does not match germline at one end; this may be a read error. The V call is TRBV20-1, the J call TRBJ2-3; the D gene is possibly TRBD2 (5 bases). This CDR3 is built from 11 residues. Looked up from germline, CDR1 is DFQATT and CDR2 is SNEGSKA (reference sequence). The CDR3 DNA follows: TGCAGTACTAGAAGCACAGATACGCAGTATTTT. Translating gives CSTRSTDTQYF.

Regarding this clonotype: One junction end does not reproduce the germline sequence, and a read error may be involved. CDR3 amino acids: CASSLVGGRPEGEQFF. CDR3 sequence (DNA): TGTGCCAGCAGCTTGGTGGGCGGGCGGCCAGAAGGGGAGCAGTTCTTC. The chain couples TRBV5-1 to TRBJ2-1, with D possibly matching TRBD2 (5 bases). There are 16 residues in the CDR3. Germline V CDR1 and CDR2: SGHRS, YFSETQ.

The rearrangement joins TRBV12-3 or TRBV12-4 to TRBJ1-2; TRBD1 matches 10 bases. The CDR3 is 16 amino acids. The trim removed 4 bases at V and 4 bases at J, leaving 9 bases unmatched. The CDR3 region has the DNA TGTGCCAGCAGTTCGCGCCGGGGACAGGGGTCCTATGGCTACACCTTC. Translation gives CASSSRRGQGSYGYTF.

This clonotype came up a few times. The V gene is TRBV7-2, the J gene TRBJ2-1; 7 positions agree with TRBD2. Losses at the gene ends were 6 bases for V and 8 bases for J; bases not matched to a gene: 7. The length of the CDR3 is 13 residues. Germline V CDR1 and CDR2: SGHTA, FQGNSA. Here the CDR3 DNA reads TGTGCCAGCAGGGGGACTACCCTCTATGAGCAGTTCTTC. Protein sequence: CASRGTTLYEQFF.

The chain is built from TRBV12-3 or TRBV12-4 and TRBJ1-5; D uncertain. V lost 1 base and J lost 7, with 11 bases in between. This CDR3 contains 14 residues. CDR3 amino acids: CASSLVGGRQPQHF. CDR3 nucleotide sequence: TGTGCCAGCAGTTTAGTTGGAGGGCGGCAGCCCCAGCATTTT.

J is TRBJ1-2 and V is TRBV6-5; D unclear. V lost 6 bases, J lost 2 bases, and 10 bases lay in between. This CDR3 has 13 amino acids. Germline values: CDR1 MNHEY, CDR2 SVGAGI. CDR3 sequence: CASRPPGNYGYTF. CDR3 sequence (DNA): TGTGCCAGCAGGCCGCCGGGGAACTATGGCTACACCTTC.

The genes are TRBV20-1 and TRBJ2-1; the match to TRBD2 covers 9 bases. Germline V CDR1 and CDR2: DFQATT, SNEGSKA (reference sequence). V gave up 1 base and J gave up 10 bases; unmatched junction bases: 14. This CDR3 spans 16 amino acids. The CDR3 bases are TGCAGTGCTAGAGTCCCCGAACGGGTGGGACTAGCAGAGCAGTTCTTC. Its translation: CSARVPERVGLAEQFF.

Here the CDR3 DNA reads TGTGCCAGCAGCTGGGGGGGAGGGGGTAGCAATCAGCCCCAGCATTTT. Its protein product is CASSWGGGGSNQPQHF. This chain links TRBV5-6 with TRBJ1-5; D is perhaps TRBD1 (6 bases). The CDR3 is 16 amino acids. Trimming took 3 bases from V and 0 from J, leaving 13 bases between them. CDR1 SGHDT and CDR2 YYEEEE come from the germline V gene. Full variable domain (remainder filled in from reference TRBV5-6 and TRBJ1-5): DAGVTQSPTHLIKTRGQQVTLRCSPKSGHDTVSWYQQALGQGPQFIFQYYEEEERQRGNFPDRFSGHQFPNYSSELNVNALLLGDSALYLCASSWGGGGSNQPQHFGDGTRLSIL.

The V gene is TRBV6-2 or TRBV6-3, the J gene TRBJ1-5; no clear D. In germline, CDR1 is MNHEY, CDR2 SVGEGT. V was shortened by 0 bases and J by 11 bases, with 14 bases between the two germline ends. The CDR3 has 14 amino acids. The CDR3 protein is CASSYSDSRPAQHF. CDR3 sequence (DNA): TGTGCCAGCAGTTACTCGGACTCTCGCCCGGCCCAGCATTTT.

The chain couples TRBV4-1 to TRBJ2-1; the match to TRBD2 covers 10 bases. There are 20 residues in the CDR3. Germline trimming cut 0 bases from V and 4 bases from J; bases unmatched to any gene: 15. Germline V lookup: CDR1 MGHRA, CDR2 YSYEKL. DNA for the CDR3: TGCGCCAGCAGCCAAGATGGGAGACTAGCGGGTGGGACGGAATACAATGAGCAGTTCTTC. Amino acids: CASSQDGRLAGGTEYNEQFF.

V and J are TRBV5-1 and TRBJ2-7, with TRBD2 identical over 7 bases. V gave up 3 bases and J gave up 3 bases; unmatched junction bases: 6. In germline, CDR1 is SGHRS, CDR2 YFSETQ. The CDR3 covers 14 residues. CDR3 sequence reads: CASSWEGLIYEQYF. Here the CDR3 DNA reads TGCGCCAGCAGCTGGGAGGGGCTGATCTACGAGCAGTACTTC. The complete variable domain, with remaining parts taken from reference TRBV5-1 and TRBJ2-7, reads KAGVTQTPRYLIKTRGQQVTLSCSPISGHRSVSWYQQTPGQGLQFLFEYFSETQRNKGNFPGRFSGRQFSNSRSEMNVSTLELGDSALYLCASSWEGLIYEQYFGPGTRLTVT.

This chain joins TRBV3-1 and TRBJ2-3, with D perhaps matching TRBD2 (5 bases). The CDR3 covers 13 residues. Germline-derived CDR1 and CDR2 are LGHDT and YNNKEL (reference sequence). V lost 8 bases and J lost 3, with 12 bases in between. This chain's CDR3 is CASADLRTDTQYF. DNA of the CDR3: TGTGCCAGCGCGGACTTACGTACAGATACGCAGTATTTT.

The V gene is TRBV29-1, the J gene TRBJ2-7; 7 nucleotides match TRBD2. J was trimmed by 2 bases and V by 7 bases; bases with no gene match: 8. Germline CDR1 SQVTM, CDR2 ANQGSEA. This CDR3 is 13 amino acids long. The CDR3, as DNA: TGCAGCGCTTCCGGGACTACAACCTACGAGCAGTACTTC. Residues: CSASGTTTYEQYF.

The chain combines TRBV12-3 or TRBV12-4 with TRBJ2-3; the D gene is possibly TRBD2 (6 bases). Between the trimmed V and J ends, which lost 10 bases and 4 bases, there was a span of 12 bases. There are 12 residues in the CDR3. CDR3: CATGGGADTQYF. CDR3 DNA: TGTGCCACCGGTGGAGGGGCAGATACGCAGTATTTT.

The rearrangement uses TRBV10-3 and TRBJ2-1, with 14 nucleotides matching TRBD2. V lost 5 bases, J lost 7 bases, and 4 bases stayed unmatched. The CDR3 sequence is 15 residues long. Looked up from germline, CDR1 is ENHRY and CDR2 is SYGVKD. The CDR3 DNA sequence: TGTGCCATCAGTCCGGGACTAGCGGGAGAAAATGAGCAGTTCTTC. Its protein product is CAISPGLAGENEQFF.

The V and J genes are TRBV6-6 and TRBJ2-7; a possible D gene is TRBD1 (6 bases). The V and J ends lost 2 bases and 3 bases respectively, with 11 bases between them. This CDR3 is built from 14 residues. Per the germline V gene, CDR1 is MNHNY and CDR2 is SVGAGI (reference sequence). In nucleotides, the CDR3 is TGTGCCAGCAGTTACGGGGGCGACGACTACGAGCAGTACTTC. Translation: CASSYGGDDYEQYF.

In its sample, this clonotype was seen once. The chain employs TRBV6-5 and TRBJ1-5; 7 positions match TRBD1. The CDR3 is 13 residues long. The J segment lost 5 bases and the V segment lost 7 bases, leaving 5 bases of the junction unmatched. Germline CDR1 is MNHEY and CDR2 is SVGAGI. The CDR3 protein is CASKDRVDQPQHF. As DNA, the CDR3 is TGTGCCAGCAAAGACAGGGTCGATCAGCCCCAGCATTTT.

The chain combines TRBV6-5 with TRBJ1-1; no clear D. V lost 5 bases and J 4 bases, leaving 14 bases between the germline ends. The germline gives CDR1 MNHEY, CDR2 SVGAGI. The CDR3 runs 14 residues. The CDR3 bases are TGTGCCAGCAGTCCGGACGCCTGGGGCACTGAAGCTTTCTTT. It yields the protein CASSPDAWGTEAFF.

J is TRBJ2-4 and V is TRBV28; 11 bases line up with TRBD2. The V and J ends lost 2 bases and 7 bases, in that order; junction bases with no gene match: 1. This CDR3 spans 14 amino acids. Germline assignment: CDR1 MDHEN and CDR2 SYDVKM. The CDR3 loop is CASSLTSGGNIQYF. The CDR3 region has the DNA TGTGCCAGCAGTTTAACTAGCGGGGGCAACATTCAGTACTTC.

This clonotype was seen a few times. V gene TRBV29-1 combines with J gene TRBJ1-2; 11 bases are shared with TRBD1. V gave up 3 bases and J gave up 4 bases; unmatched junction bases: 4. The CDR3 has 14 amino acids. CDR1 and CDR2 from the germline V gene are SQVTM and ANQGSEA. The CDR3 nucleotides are TGCAGCGTTGATGGACAGGGGGCAGGCTATGGCTACACCTTC. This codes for CSVDGQGAGYGYTF.

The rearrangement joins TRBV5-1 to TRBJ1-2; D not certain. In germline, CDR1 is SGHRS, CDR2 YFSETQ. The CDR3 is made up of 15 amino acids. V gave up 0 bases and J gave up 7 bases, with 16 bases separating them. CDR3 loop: CASSLAGINKGGYTF. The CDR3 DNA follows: TGCGCCAGCAGCTTGGCCGGCATCAATAAGGGTGGCTACACCTTC.

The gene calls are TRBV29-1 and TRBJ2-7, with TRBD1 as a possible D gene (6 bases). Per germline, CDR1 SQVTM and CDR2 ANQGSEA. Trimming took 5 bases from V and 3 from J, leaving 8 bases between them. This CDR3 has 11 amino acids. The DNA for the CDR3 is TGCAGCGTTTACAGGGACTACGAGCAGTACTTC. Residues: CSVYRDYEQYF.

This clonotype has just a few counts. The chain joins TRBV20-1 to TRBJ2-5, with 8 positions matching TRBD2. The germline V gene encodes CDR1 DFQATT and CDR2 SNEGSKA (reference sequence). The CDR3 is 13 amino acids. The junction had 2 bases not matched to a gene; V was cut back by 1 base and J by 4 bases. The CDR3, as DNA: TGCAGTGCTAGAGTCACTAGCGGAGAGACCCAGTACTTC. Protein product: CSARVTSGETQYF.

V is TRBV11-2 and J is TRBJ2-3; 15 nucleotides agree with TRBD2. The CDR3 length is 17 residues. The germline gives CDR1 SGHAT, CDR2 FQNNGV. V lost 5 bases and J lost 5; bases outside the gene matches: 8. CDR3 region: CASSPSRTSGGGDTQYF. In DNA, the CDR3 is TGTGCCAGCAGCCCCTCGAGGACTAGCGGGGGGGGAGATACGCAGTATTTT.

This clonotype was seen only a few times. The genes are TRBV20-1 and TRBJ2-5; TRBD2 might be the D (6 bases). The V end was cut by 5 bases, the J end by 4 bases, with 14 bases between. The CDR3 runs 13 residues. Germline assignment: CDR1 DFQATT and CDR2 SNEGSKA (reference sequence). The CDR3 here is CSASRGGAETQYF. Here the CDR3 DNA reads TGCAGTGCTTCCCGGGGAGGCGCAGAGACCCAGTACTTC.